This T cell receptor (beta chain) was captured by sequencing in a study of monozygotic twins with cystic fibrosis. Concerning this clone itself: The target antigen is unknown.

Data came from immunoSEQ multiplex PCR; TCRdb stores just in-frame clones and leaves some out. The data hold around 25,000 clones, with around 96% observed a single time. Per the germline V gene, CDR1 is SGHVS and CDR2 is FNYEAQ. The CDR3 covers 14 residues. Trimming removed 3 bases at V and 1 base at J, with 6 bases between. General study results and limits: In this small cohort, shared CDR3 numbers showed no association with age, concordance or disease severity. Median Simpson clonality of approximately 0.0091 suggested naive T cells predominated.

J is TRBJ2-2 and V is TRBV7-6; no clear D gene. Sequencing input: blood. The sequence was obtained from a girl between 2 and 10 years old with cystic fibrosis. CDR3 loop: CASSLAGNTGELFF. Written as DNA, the CDR3 is TGTGCCAGCAGCTTGGCAGGGAACACCGGGGAGCTGTTTTTT.